Presented here are 30 T cell receptor beta chains from one specimen sequenced in a study of monozygotic twins with inflammatory bowel disease. Each CDR3 protein gets one entry in TCRdb, which reprocessed the 5' RACE reads and gives no DNA. The ten top clones account for 2.4%, within a sample of over 110,000 distinct CDR3 sequences. The sample comprised blood. The receptors here all came from a human donor with ulcerative colitis or Crohn's disease, or a healthy co-twin of an affected twin (not recorded which).

V gene TRBV6-2 or TRBV6-3 combines with J gene TRBJ2-1; TCRdb designates TRBD1, a call that cannot be tested without DNA. This CDR3 spans 16 amino acids. Germline CDR1 is MNHEY and CDR2 is SVGEGT. This CDR3 is CASSPGARGAYNEQFF.

This rearrangement joins TRBV5-1 to TRBJ2-2; TCRdb proposes TRBD1, but this gene call is untestable without DNA. CDR3 length: 16 residues. The V gene's germline CDR1 is SGHRS and CDR2 YFSETQ. The CDR3 region is CASSWRAEANTGELFF.

J is TRBJ2-7 and V is TRBV5-1; TCRdb picks TRBD1, but there is no DNA to check that call. CDR3 length equals 16 residues. CDR1 and CDR2 (germline): SGHRS, YFSETQ. CDR3: CASSLAGGGQSYEQYF.

The rearrangement uses TRBV5-6 and TRBJ2-3. CDR3 size: 16 residues. The germline V gene encodes CDR1 SGHDT and CDR2 YYEEEE. The CDR3 loop reads CASSLKNKPSTDTQYF.

The CDR3 here is CASSSGQGATLGNTIYF. The V gene is TRBV7-9, the J gene TRBJ1-3; TCRdb lists TRBD1, though no DNA is available to test this call. The CDR3 length is 17 residues. Germline V gene lookup returns CDR1 SEHNR and CDR2 FQNEAQ (reference sequence). The full variable domain, with the rest looked up from reference TRBV7-9 and TRBJ1-3, is DTGVSQNPRHKITKRGQNVTFRCDPISEHNRLYWYRQTLGQGPEFLTYFQNEAQLEKSRLLSDRFSAERPKGSFSTLEIQRTEQGDSAMYLCASSSGQGATLGNTIYFGEGSWLTVV.

The chain couples TRBV5-6 to TRBJ2-1. The length of the CDR3 is 11 residues. From germline, CDR1 is SGHDT and CDR2 YYEEEE. This chain's CDR3 is CASSIDNEQFF.

The chain employs TRBV10-3 and TRBJ2-5. CDR3 length: 11 residues. Germline-derived CDR1 and CDR2 are ENHRY and SYGVKD. The CDR3 sequence: CAISDLRTQYF.

The chain has TRBV24-1 and TRBJ2-7; TCRdb proposes TRBD2, but this gene call is untestable without DNA. The germline V gene encodes CDR1 KGHDR and CDR2 SFDVKD. This CDR3 comprises 16 residues. The chain's CDR3 is CATSDAGTSGVYEQYF.

The V call is TRBV5-3, the J call TRBJ2-1; TCRdb gives TRBD1 as the D gene, but with no DNA this cannot be confirmed. TRBV5-3 is known as an ORF, though its function is uncertain. This CDR3 has 16 residues. This CDR3 is CARSLDARTSYNEQFF.

The chain links TRBV5-6 to TRBJ1-2; TCRdb's D call of TRBD1 is untestable without DNA. The CDR3 runs to 15 residues. Per the germline V gene, CDR1 is SGHDT and CDR2 is YYEEEE. CDR3 region: CASSSLGGAGYGYTF.

This rearrangement joins TRBV19 to TRBJ1-2; the D call of TRBD1 rests on TCRdb alone, since no DNA is present to check it. Germline CDR1 and CDR2: LNHDA and SQIVND (reference sequence). CDR3 length: 14 amino acids. Here the CDR3 reads CARTPGQGFNGYTF.

CDR3 region: CASSRGQAEDTEAFF. This chain links TRBV4-2 with TRBJ1-1; TCRdb designates TRBD1, a call that cannot be tested without DNA. The CDR3 has 15 amino acids. Germline V gene lookup returns CDR1 LGHNA and CDR2 YNFKEQ.

The V and J genes are TRBV27 and TRBJ2-2; with no DNA, the TCRdb D assignment of TRBD1 cannot be verified. Germline CDR1 and CDR2: MNHEY and SMNVEV (reference sequence). CDR3 length equals 19 residues. The chain's CDR3 is CASSPWGRGTFANTGELFF.

The rearrangement joins TRBV28 to TRBJ2-7. CDR1 is MDHEN and CDR2 is SYDVKM in the germline V gene. The CDR3 spans 11 residues. CDR3 amino acids: CASSFVTEQYF.

V is TRBV2 and J is TRBJ2-7; TCRdb designates TRBD1, a call that cannot be tested without DNA. This CDR3 is built from 15 residues. Germline values: CDR1 SNHLY, CDR2 FYNNEI. CDR3 loop: CASSRPGPGADEQYF.

V usage is TRBV18 and J usage is TRBJ2-1; TCRdb gives TRBD1 as the D gene, but with no DNA this cannot be confirmed. Germline assignment: CDR1 KGHSH and CDR2 LQKENI. The CDR3 extends over 15 amino acids. The chain's CDR3 is CASSPPGRGYNEQFF. Complete variable domain (other parts from reference TRBV18 and TRBJ2-1): NAGVMQNPRHLVRRRGQEARLRCSPMKGHSHVYWYRQLPEEGLKFMVYLQKENIIDESGMPKERFSAEFPKEGPSILRIQQVVRGDSAAYFCASSPPGRGYNEQFFGPGTRLTVL.

V is TRBV7-6 and J is TRBJ2-1; TCRdb proposes TRBD1, but this gene call is untestable without DNA. This CDR3 comprises 17 residues. The germline CDR1 and CDR2 sequences are SGHVS and FNYEAQ. CDR3 protein: CASSLAIWGANYNEQFF.

This rearrangement joins TRBV6-1 to TRBJ1-5; the TCRdb D gene call, TRBD1, has no DNA to confirm it. CDR1 is MNHNS, CDR2 SASEGT, per germline. This CDR3 is 14 amino acids long. CDR3 in amino acids: CASRKDSSNQPQHF.

The rearrangement joins TRBV28 to TRBJ1-2; TCRdb indicates TRBD1, and absent DNA this call remains unverified. This CDR3 has 15 residues. CDR1 and CDR2 (germline): MDHEN, SYDVKM. This CDR3 reads CASSSQGTGENGYTF.

The chain is built from TRBV27 and TRBJ2-2; TCRdb selects TRBD1, and the lack of DNA leaves this call unchecked. The CDR3 consists of 14 residues. Per germline, CDR1 MNHEY and CDR2 SMNVEV (reference sequence). CDR3 amino acids: CASRMDSNTGELFF.

The CDR3 here is CASSPRTSGDTQYF. The chain employs TRBV3-1 and TRBJ2-3; TCRdb outputs TRBD1, but without DNA this stays unchecked. The germline V gene has CDR1 LGHDT and CDR2 YNNKEL (reference sequence). The length of the CDR3 is 14 residues.

The chain joins TRBV29-1 to TRBJ1-2; without DNA, the TCRdb call of TRBD1 cannot be checked. The CDR3 contains 13 residues. Germline V gene sequence: CDR1 SQVTM, CDR2 ANQGSEA. The CDR3 here is CSVPDRFNYGYTF.

The chain is built from TRBV5-1 and TRBJ1-3; TCRdb reports TRBD1, a call that lacks DNA to check it against. Germline loops: CDR1 SGHRS, CDR2 YFSETQ. The CDR3 extends over 15 amino acids. The CDR3 region is CASSLAEGAGNTIYF.

The chain is built from TRBV10-3 and TRBJ2-1; checking the TCRdb D call of TRBD1 is not possible without DNA. Germline loops: CDR1 ENHRY, CDR2 SYGVKD. This CDR3 is 15 amino acids long. CDR3 loop: CAISGGTGRYNEQFF.

The chain combines TRBV20-1 with TRBJ1-2; absent DNA, TCRdb's TRBD1 call cannot be checked. This CDR3 is 13 amino acids long. The germline CDR1 and CDR2 sequences are DFQATT and SNEGSKA (reference sequence). CDR3 sequence reads: CRPPGWGLYGYTF.

The V and J genes are TRBV6-5 and TRBJ2-6; the D gene TCRdb calls, TRBD1, cannot be checked with no DNA. This CDR3 is built from 16 residues. CDR1 MNHEY and CDR2 SVGAGI come from the germline V gene. The CDR3 protein is CASSYSQGLGANVLTF.

The rearrangement links TRBV9 to TRBJ2-3; TCRdb's assignment of TRBD2 cannot be checked, as there is no DNA. The CDR3 is made up of 16 amino acids. Per germline, CDR1 SGDLS and CDR2 YYNGEE. CDR3 residues: CASSVDKRGDTDTQYF.

The J gene is TRBJ1-3, the V gene TRBV28. Germline lookup yields CDR1 MDHEN and CDR2 SYDVKM. The CDR3 is made up of 14 amino acids. CDR3 loop: CASSLTSPGNTIYF.

The rearrangement uses TRBV2 and TRBJ2-1; absent DNA, TCRdb's TRBD1 call cannot be checked. Germline assignment: CDR1 SNHLY and CDR2 FYNNEI. There are 15 residues in the CDR3. CDR3 sequence reads: CASSEGQGFYNEQFF.

The chain links TRBV7-8 to TRBJ2-5; the TCRdb D gene call, TRBD2, has no DNA to confirm it. CDR1 is SGHVS and CDR2 is FQNEAQ in the germline V gene. The CDR3 consists of 16 residues. The CDR3 reads CASSLRTSGGLETQYF.